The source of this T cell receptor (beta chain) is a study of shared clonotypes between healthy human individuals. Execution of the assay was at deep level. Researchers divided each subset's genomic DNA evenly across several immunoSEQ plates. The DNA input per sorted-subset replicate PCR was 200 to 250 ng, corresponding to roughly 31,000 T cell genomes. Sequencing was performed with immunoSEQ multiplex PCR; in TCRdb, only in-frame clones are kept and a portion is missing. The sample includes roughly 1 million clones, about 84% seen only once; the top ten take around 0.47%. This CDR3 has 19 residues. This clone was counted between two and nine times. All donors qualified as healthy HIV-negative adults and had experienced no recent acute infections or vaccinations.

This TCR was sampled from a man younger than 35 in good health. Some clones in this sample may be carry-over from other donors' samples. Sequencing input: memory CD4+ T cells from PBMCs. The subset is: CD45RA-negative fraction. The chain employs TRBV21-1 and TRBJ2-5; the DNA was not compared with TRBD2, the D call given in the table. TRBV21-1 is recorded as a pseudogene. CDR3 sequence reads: CASSKVGGRTPQRKETQYF. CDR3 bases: TGTGCCAGCAGCAAAGTAGGAGGCAGAACACCCCAACGGAAAGAGACCCAGTACTTC.